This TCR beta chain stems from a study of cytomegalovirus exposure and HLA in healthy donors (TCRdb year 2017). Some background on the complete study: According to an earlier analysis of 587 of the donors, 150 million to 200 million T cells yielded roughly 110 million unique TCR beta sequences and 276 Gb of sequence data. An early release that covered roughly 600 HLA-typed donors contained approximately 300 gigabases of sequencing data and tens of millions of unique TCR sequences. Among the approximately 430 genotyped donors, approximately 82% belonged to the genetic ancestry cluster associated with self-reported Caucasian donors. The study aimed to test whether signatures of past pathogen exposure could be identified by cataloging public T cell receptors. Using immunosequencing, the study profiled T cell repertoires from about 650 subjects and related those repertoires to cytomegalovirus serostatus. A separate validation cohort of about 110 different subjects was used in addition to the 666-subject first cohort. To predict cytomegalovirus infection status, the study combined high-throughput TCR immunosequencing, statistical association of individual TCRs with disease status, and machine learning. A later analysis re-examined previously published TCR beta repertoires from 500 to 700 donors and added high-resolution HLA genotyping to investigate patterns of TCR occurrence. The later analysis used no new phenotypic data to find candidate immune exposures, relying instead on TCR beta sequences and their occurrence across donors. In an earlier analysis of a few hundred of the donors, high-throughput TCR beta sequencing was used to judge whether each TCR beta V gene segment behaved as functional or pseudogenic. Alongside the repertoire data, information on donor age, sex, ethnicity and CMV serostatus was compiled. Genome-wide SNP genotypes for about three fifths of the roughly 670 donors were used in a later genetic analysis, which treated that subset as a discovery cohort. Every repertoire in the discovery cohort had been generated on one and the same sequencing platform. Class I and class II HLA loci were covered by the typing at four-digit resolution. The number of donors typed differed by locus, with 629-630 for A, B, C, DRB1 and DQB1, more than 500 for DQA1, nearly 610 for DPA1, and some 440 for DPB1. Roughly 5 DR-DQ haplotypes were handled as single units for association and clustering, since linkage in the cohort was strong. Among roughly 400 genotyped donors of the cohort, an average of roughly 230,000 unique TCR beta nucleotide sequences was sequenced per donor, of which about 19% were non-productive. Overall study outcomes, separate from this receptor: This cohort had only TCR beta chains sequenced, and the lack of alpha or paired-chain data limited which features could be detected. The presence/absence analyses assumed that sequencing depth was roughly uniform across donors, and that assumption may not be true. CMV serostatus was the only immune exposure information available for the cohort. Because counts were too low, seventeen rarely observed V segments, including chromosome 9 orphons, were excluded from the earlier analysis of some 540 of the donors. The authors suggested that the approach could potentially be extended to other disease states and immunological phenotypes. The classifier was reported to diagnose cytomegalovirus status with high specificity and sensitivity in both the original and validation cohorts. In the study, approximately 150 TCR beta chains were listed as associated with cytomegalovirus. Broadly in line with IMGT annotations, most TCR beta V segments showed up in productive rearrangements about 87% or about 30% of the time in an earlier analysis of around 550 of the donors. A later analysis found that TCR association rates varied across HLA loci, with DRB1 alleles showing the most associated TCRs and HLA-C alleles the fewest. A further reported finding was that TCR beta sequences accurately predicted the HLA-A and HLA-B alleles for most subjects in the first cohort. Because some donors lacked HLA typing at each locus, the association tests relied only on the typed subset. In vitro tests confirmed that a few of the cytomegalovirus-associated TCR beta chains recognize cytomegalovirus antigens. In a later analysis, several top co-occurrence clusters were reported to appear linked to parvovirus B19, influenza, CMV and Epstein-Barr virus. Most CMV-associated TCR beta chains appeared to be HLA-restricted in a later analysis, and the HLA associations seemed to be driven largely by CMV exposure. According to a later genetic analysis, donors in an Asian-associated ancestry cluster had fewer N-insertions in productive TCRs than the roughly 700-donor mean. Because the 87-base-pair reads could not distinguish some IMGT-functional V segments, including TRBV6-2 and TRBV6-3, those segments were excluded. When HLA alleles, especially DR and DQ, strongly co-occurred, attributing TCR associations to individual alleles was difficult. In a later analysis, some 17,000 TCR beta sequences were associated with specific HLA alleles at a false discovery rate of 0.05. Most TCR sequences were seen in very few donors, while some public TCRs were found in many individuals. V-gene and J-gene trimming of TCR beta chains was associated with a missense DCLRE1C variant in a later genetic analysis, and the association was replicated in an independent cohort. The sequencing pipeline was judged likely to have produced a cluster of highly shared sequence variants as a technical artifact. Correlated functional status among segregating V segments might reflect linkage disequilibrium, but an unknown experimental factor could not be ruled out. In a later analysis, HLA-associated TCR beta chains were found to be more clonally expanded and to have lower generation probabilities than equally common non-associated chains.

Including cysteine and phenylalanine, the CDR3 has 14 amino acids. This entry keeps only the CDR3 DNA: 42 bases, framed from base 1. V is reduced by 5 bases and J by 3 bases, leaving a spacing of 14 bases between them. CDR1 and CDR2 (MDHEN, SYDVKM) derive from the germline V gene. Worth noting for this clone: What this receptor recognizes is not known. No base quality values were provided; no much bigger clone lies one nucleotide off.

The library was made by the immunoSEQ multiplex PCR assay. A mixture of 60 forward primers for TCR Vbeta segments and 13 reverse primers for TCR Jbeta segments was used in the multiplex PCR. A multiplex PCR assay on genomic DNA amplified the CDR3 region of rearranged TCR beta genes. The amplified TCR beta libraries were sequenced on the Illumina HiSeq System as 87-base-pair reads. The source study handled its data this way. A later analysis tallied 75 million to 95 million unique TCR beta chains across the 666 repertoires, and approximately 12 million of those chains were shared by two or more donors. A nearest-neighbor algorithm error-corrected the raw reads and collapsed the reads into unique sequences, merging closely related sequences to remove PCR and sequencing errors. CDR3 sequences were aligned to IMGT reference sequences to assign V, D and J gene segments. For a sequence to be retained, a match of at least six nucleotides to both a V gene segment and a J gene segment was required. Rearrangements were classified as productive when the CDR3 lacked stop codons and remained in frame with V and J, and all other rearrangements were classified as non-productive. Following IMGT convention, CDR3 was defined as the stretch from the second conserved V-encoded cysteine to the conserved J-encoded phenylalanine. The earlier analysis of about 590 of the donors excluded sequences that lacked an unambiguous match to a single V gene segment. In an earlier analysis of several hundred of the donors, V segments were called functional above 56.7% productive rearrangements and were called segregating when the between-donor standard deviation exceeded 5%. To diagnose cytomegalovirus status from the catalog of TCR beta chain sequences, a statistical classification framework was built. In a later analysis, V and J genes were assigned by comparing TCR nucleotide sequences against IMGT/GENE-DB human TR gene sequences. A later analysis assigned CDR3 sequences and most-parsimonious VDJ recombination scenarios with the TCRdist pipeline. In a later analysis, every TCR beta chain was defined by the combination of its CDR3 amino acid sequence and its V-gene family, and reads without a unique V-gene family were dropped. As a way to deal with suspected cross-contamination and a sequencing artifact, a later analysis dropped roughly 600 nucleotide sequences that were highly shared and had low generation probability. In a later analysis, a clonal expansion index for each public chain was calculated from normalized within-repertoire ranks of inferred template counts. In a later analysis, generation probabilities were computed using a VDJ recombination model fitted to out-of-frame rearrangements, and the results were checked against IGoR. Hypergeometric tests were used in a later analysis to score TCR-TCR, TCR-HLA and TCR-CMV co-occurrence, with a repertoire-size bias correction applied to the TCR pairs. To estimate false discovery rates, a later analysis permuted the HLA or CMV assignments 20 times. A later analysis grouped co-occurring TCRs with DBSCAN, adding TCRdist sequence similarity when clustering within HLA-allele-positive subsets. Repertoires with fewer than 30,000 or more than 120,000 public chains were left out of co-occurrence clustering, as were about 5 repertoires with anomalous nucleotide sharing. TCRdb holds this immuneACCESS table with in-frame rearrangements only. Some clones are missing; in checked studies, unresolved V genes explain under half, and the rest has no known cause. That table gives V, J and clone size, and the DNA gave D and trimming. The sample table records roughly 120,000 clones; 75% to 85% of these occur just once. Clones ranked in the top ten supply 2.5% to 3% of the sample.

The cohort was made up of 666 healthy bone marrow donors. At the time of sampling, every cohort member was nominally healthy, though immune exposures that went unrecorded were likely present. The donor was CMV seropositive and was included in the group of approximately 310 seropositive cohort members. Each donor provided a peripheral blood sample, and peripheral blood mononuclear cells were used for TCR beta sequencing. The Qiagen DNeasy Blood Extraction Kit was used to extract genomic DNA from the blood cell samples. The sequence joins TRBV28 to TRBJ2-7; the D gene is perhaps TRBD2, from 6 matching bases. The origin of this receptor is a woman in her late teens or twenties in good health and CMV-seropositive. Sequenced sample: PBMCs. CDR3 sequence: CASSLHGGLYEQYF. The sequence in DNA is TGTGCCAGCAGTCTACACGGGGGACTCTACGAGCAGTACTTC.